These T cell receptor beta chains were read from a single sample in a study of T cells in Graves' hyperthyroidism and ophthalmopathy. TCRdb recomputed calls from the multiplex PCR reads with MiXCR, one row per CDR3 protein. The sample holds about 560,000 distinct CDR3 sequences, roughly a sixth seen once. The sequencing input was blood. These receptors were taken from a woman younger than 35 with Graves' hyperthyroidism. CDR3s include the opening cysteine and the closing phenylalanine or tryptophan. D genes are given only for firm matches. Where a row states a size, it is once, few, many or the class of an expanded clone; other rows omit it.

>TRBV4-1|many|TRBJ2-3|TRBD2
TGCGCCAGCAGCCATCTAGCGGGAATGGGCACAGATACGCAGTATTTT
CASSHLAGMGTDTQYF
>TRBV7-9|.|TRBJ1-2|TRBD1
TGTGCCAGCAGTCTTACGGTTTTGGGACAGGGATTTCACTACACCTTC
CASSLTVLGQGFHYTF
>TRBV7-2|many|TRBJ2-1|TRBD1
TGTGCCAGCAGCAACGGGGGACAGGGGAGGCAGTTCTTC
CASSNGGQGRQFF
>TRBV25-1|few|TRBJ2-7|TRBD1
TGTGCCAGCAGTATCCTGGGACAGGATTACGAGCAGTACTTC
CASSILGQDYEQYF
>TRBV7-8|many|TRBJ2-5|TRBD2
TGTGCCAGCAGCTCTTGGGGGGGAGAAGAGACCCAGTACTTC
CASSSWGGEETQYF
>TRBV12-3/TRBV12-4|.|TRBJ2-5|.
TGTGCCAGCACCTCCAGCAGCGGGTCGGAGACCCAGTACTTC
CASTSSSGSETQYF
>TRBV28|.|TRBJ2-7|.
TGTGCCAGCAGTTTAAACAGGCTACGGGAGCAGTACTTC
CASSLNRLREQYF
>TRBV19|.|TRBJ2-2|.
TGTGCCAGTAGTTCACAGGGATTGGGCACCGGGGAGCTGTTTTTT
CASSSQGLGTGELFF
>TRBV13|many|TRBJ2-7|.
TGTGCCAGCAGCTTAGTTGGGGACTTCTACGAGCAGTACTTC
CASSLVGDFYEQYF
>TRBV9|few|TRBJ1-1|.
TGTGCCAGCAGCGTAGTACAGGACGGCCTGGGTGAAGCTTTCTTT
CASSVVQDGLGEAFF
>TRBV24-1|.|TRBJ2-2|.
TGTGCCACGGCCGGGACAGCGGGCACCGGGGAGCTGTTTTTT
CATAGTAGTGELFF
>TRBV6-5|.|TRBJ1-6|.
TGTGCCAGCAGTTACTCTGGACAGAGGCATTCACCCCTCCACTTT
CASSYSGQRHSPLHF
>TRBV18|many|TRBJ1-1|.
TGTGCCAGCTCACCTTCCAGTACTGAAGCTTTCTTT
CASSPSSTEAFF
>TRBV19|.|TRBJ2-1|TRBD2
TGTGCCAGTAGTATACGTGGCGGGAGGGCCAGTTTGGGCTCCTACAATGAGCAGTTCTTC
CASSIRGGRASLGSYNEQFF
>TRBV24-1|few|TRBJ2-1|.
TGTGCCACCAGCGCCCCCGGGACACCCTCCTACAATGAGCAGTTCTTC
CATSAPGTPSYNEQFF
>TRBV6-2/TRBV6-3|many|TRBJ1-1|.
TGTGCCAGCAGTTACCGGCCGACAGAGAACCCTGAATTGGGATCTGAAGCTTTCTTT
CASSYRPTENPELGSEAFF
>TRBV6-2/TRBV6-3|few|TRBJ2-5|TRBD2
TGTGCCAGCAGTTACTCGGGGACTAGCGGTTTACAAGAGACCCAGTACTTC
CASSYSGTSGLQETQYF
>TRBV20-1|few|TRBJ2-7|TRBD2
TGCAGTGCGACAGGGCCTAGCGGGAGGGCCGGAGAGCAGTACTTC
CSATGPSGRAGEQYF
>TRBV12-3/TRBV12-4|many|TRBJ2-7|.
TGTGCCAGCAGGAGTGGACAGTCTCGCGAGCAGTACTTC
CASRSGQSREQYF
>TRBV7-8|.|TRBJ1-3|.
TGTGCCAGCAGCTTAAACAGGAACTCTGGAAACACCATATATTTT
CASSLNRNSGNTIYF
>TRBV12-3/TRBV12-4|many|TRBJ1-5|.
TGTGCCAGCAGTCGCGATAGTAGCAATCAGCCCCAGCATTTT
CASSRDSSNQPQHF
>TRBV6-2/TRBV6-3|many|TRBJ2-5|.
TGTGCCAGCAGTTATGTTACAGGCAATCAAGAGACCCAGTACTTC
CASSYVTGNQETQYF
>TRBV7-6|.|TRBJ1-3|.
TGTGCCAGCATGCCTGAATTCGGGGGAAACACCATATATTTT
CASMPEFGGNTIYF
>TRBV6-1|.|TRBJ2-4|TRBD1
TGTGCCAGCATCCACAGGGGAAGCATTCAGTACTTC
CASIHRGSIQYF
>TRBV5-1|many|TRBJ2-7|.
TGCGCCAGCAGCTTAGGTTCTGGGGGACCACCCTACGAGCAGTACTTC
CASSLGSGGPPYEQYF
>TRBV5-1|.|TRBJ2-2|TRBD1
TGCGCCAGCAGCTCAGGGGGCACGGTCACCGGGGAGCTGTTTTTT
CASSSGGTVTGELFF
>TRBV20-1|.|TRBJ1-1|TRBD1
TGCAGTGCTAGGAAAGGAGACAGGGTCACTGAAGCTTTCTTT
CSARKGDRVTEAFF
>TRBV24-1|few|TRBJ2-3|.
TGTGCCACCAGTGATCCCAGGACGTTCGCAGATACGCAGTATTTT
CATSDPRTFADTQYF
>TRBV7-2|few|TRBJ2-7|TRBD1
TGTGCCAGCAGCCCAAGACAGGGGCCGGGGTACGAGCAGTACTTC
CASSPRQGPGYEQYF
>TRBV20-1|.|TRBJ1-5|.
TGCAGTGCTAGAGATCTGGGGGCAGAATATAGCAATCAGCCCCAGCATTTT
CSARDLGAEYSNQPQHF
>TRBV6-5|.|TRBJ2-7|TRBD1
TGTGCCAGCAGTTATCAATTGTCGGTTAGGCCCCGACAGGGGGCTCGACTTACCTACGAGCAGTACTTC
CASSYQLSVRPRQGARLTYEQYF
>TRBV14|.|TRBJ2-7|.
TGTGCCAGCAGCCAAGGGGTAGCGGCCTCCTACGAGCAGTACTTC
CASSQGVAASYEQYF
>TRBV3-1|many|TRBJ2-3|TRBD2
TGTGCCAGCAGCAAGACTAGCGGGGTCGGGGATACGCAGTATTTT
CASSKTSGVGDTQYF
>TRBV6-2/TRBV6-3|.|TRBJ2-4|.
TGTGCCAGCAGGCCAGCCAGGGGCATTCAGTACTTC
CASRPARGIQYF
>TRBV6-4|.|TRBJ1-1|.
TGTGCCAGCAGTAGACACCTGAACACTGAAGCTTTCTTT
CASSRHLNTEAFF
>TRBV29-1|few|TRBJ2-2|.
TGCAGCGTTCTACTAGCCGGGGAGCTGTTTTTT
CSVLLAGELFF
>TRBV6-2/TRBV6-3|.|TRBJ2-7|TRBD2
TGTGCCAGCAGCTCCCGGGGGACTAGCGGGAAACAATCCTACGAGCAGTACTTC
CASSSRGTSGKQSYEQYF
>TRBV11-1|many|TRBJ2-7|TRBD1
TGTGCCAGCAGCGCCCGGGACAGGGTAATCGACGACGAGCAGTACTTC
CASSARDRVIDDEQYF
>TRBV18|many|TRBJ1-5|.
TGTGCCAGCTCACCATCGGAAGGGCGCAATCAGCCCCAGCATTTT
CASSPSEGRNQPQHF
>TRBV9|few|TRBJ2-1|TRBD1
TGTGCCAGCACAGGGACAGGAACACACAATGAGCAGTTCTTC
CASTGTGTHNEQFF
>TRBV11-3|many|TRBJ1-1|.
TGTGCCAGCAGCGAAGAAAACACTGAAGCTTTCTTT
CASSEENTEAFF
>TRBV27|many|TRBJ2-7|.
TGTGCCAGCAGTTTATCGTGGATGATTCCCTACGAGCAGTACTTC
CASSLSWMIPYEQYF
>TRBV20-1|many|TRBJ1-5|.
TGCAGTGCTAAAGGGGAAGGGGCCGGTCAGCCCCAGCATTTT
CSAKGEGAGQPQHF
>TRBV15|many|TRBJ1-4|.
TGTGCCACCAGGCAATACGGACAGCAGAATGAAAAACTGTTTTTT
CATRQYGQQNEKLFF
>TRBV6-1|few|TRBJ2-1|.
TGTGCCAGCAGTTCCCCGGACGCTAGCTCCTACAATGAGCAGTTCTTC
CASSSPDASSYNEQFF
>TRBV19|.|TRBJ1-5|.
TGTGCCAGTAGTCCCTTCCGGGGGATACTCAATCAGCCCCAGCATTTT
CASSPFRGILNQPQHF
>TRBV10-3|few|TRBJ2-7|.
TGTGCCATCAGTGAGTCGGACTTTATCGAGCAGTACTTC
CAISESDFIEQYF
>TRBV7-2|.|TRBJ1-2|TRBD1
TGTGCCAGCAGCAACCCAGGGGGCCCCTTCTATGGCTACACCTTC
CASSNPGGPFYGYTF